The 14 T cell receptor beta chains presented below share a single source sample, sequenced in a study of T cells after yellow fever vaccination. Using its own MiXCR run on the 5' RACE reads, TCRdb lists one record per CDR3 protein. The data show more than 250,000 distinct CDR3 sequences, 6.8% seen once. Here the sequenced sample was PBMCs, taken roughly seven weeks after the first yellow fever vaccination. The receptors were gathered from a man between 18 and 29 years old who received the YFV17D yellow fever vaccine.

This clonotype was picked up many times. The rearrangement links TRBV7-9 to TRBJ2-5; no definite D call. This CDR3 contains 13 residues. With 2 bases removed from V and 5 bases from J, the gap between germline ends came to 9 bases. Germline V gene lookup returns CDR1 SEHNR and CDR2 FQNEAQ (reference sequence). The CDR3 nucleotides read TGTGCCAGCAGCTTAAGGCCCCGGGAGACCCAGTACTTC. Translation gives CASSLRPRETQYF. Full variable domain (outside the CDR3, taken from reference TRBV7-9 and TRBJ2-5): DTGVSQNPRHKITKRGQNVTFRCDPISEHNRLYWYRQTLGQGPEFLTYFQNEAQLEKSRLLSDRFSAERPKGSFSTLEIQRTEQGDSAMYLCASSLRPRETQYFGPGTRLLVL.

A remark on this clonotype: The junction shows a germline mismatch at one end, possibly a read error. The chain recombines TRBV20-1 with TRBJ2-1; 9 bases agree with TRBD2. The germline CDR1 and CDR2 sequences are DFQATT and SNEGSKA (reference sequence). The CDR3 spans 16 residues. In DNA form, the CDR3 reads TGCTGTGCTAGAGTTGTCAGCGGGGGGACCTACAATGAGCAGTTCTTC. Encoded protein: CCARVVSGGTYNEQFF.

The chain links TRBV7-2 to TRBJ2-7; no reliable D call. V was shortened by 2 bases and J by 7 bases, with 15 bases between the two germline ends. This CDR3 comprises 14 residues. Germline lookup yields CDR1 SGHTA and CDR2 FQGNSA. The chain's CDR3 is CASSLLGRDGEQYF. CDR3 DNA: TGTGCCAGCAGCTTATTGGGTCGTGACGGAGAGCAGTACTTC.

This sequence joins TRBV6-2 or TRBV6-3 and TRBJ2-7; tentative D call: TRBD1 (5 bases). V dropped 0 bases and J dropped 4 bases, with 16 bases sitting between them. Germline V gene lookup returns CDR1 MNHEY and CDR2 SVGEGT. The CDR3 loop spans 16 amino acids. The CDR3 protein is CASSYSSQGSGYEQYV. The CDR3 DNA reads as TGTGCCAGCAGTTACTCATCGCAGGGTTCGGGTTACGAGCAGTACGTC.

The table lists this clonotype with a few counts. The chain links TRBV7-9 to TRBJ1-4, with no clear D. Germline V gene lookup returns CDR1 SEHNR and CDR2 FQNEAQ (reference sequence). The CDR3 has 13 residues. V lost 2 bases to trimming and J lost 6 bases, with 7 bases between them. DNA for the CDR3: TGTGCCAGCAGCTTAATGGGCGATGAAAAACTGTTTTTT. It encodes CASSLMGDEKLFF. The full variable domain, in which reference TRBV7-9 and TRBJ1-4 provide the parts outside the CDR3, is DTGVSQNPRHKITKRGQNVTFRCDPISEHNRLYWYRQTLGQGPEFLTYFQNEAQLEKSRLLSDRFSAERPKGSFSTLEIQRTEQGDSAMYLCASSLMGDEKLFFGSGTQLSVL.

A note on this clonotype: A read error may produce the germline difference seen at one junction end. The genes are TRBV5-1 and TRBJ2-3; D is uncertain. The germline gives CDR1 SGHRS, CDR2 YFSETQ. The CDR3 loop spans 10 amino acids. CDR3 sequence reads: CASSIDTQYF. DNA of the CDR3: TGCGCCAGCAGCATAGATACGCAGTATTTT.

This chain joins TRBV20-1 and TRBJ2-1, with 8 bases identical to TRBD1. Germline V CDR1 and CDR2: DFQATT, SNEGSKA (reference sequence). V lost 5 bases and J lost 5; bases outside the gene matches: 8. The length of the CDR3 is 14 residues. CDR3: CSAPWTGQNNEQFF. CDR3 DNA sequence: TGCAGTGCTCCCTGGACAGGGCAAAACAATGAGCAGTTCTTC.

This clonotype was observed a few times. The rearrangement links TRBV30 to TRBJ1-4; D ambiguous. Germline V lookup: CDR1 GTSNPN, CDR2 SVGIG (reference sequence). This CDR3 contains 13 residues. V dropped 2 bases and J dropped 8 bases, with 12 bases sitting between them. CDR3 DNA sequence: TGTGCCTGGAGTAACGGGAACGGGGAAAAACTGTTTTTT. The encoded protein is CAWSNGNGEKLFF.

This clonotype has a handful of counts. V gene TRBV18 combines with J gene TRBJ2-3, with D perhaps TRBD2 (6 bases). Trimming took off 4 bases at V and 5 bases at J, with 16 bases between the two ends. This CDR3 is 15 amino acids long. Per the germline V gene, CDR1 is KGHSH and CDR2 is LQKENI. Here the CDR3 reads CASSRNGGEGDTQYF. The CDR3 nucleotides are TGTGCCAGCTCACGGAACGGGGGTGAAGGAGATACGCAGTATTTT.

This rearrangement joins TRBV7-8 to TRBJ2-5, with TRBD2 identical over 11 bases. The CDR3 is 17 amino acids. V lost 2 bases and J lost 0; bases outside the gene matches: 5. Germline CDR1 SGHVS, CDR2 FQNEAQ. CDR3 nucleotides: TGTGCCAGCAGCTTAACGACTAGCGGGGCGTACCAAGAGACCCAGTACTTC. Protein product: CASSLTTSGAYQETQYF.

The CDR3 coding sequence is TGTGCCAGCAGCCAAGATCCGAGAGGGGCGGATGGCTACACCTTC. As protein: CASSQDPRGADGYTF. The V and J genes are TRBV3-1 and TRBJ1-2; D might be TRBD1 (5 bases). CDR1 LGHDT and CDR2 YNNKEL come from the germline V gene (reference sequence). Between the trimmed V and J ends, which lost 0 bases and 6 bases, there was a span of 14 bases. The CDR3 has 15 residues.

This chain joins TRBV6-2 or TRBV6-3 and TRBJ1-6, with unresolved D. Trimming cost V 6 bases and J 8 bases, with 29 bases left between them. The CDR3 runs to 19 residues. Germline V gene sequence: CDR1 MNHEY, CDR2 SVGEGT. CDR3 residues: CASSPPLPPLRVLDSPLHF. CDR3 nucleotides: TGTGCCAGCAGCCCACCTTTACCGCCATTGAGGGTTCTCGATTCACCCCTCCACTTT.

This clonotype was counted many times. J is TRBJ2-1 and V is TRBV7-9; 9 nucleotides match TRBD1. The CDR3 is 15 amino acids. Per the germline V gene, CDR1 is SEHNR and CDR2 is FQNEAQ (reference sequence). Trimming cost V 5 bases and J 4 bases; bases outside gene matches: 6. The CDR3 here is CASSPPDRGYNEQFF. The CDR3 DNA sequence: TGTGCCAGCAGCCCGCCGGACAGGGGATACAATGAGCAGTTCTTC.

Many counts were recorded for this clonotype. The rearrangement uses TRBV5-1 and TRBJ2-1; tentatively, D is TRBD1 or TRBD2 (5 bases each). Germline CDR1 and CDR2: SGHRS and YFSETQ. The V gene lost 3 bases and the J gene lost 2 bases, with 15 bases spanning the gap. This CDR3 is 16 amino acids long. The CDR3 region is CASSSPSEGTYNEQFF. DNA of the CDR3: TGCGCCAGCAGCTCTCCCTCCGAGGGGACCTACAATGAGCAGTTCTTC.